The T cell receptor (beta chain) under discussion was sequenced for a study of T-cell reconstitution after alpha-beta-depleted transplantation in children. Overall study results and limits: T-cell counts and diversity at one year following transplant were attributed mainly to newly produced T cells. After transplant, high TCRbeta diversity at day 60 in some patients arose from surviving recipient T cells and thymic progenitors. It was reported that alpha-beta T cells came from several hundred expanded graft clones (about two months after transplant).

This clonotype counts as medium-sized. Its specificity is unknown. For TCRbeta, the library was prepared with unique molecular identifiers. Each CDR3 protein is one row after TCRdb ran MiXCR on the PCR reads. The sample includes around 5,000 distinct CDR3 sequences, approximately 25% of them seen just once. V was clipped by 4 bases and J by 5 bases; unmatched bases: 10. Germline CDR1 LGHDT, CDR2 YNNKEL (reference sequence). This CDR3 is built from 15 residues. The chain couples TRBV3-1 to TRBJ2-5; 7 positions match TRBD2. The source material was PBMCs, mostly from graft donor cells, sampled 60 days after TCRalphabeta/CD19-depleted stem cell transplant. The clonotype originates from a male patient aged 2-10 years who had a stem cell transplant for acute lymphoblastic leukemia, so the T cells may come from the graft donor. The CDR3 reads CASSPGLGSWETQYF. CDR3 DNA: TGTGCCAGCAGCCCCGGACTAGGTTCATGGGAGACCCAGTACTTC.